This is a list of T cell receptor beta chains from one sample in a study of T cell changes during pregnancy in multiple sclerosis. Produced via immunoSEQ multiplex PCR; TCRdb's table is partial and in-frame only. The repertoire consists of fewer than 60,000 clones, with roughly 88% occurring once and the leading ten covering almost 6.5%. The specimen was peripheral blood, collected in the third trimester of pregnancy. These receptors were obtained from a female donor in good health, enrolled as a control in a pregnancy study. Each CDR3 is given with its conserved first and last residue. The D gene is left open where the match is weak. Rows may omit the clone size; those that give it use once, few, many or a size class.

d_call,v_call,j_call,cdr3_length,clone_size,cdr3_aa,cdr3_nt
TRBD1,TRBV10-3,TRBJ1-1,14,-,CAISWGQGNTEAFF,TGTGCCATCAGTTGGGGACAGGGGAACACTGAAGCTTTCTTT
-,TRBV10-2,TRBJ1-5,18,-,CASSRAGVGRNSNQPQHF,TGCGCCAGCTCCCGGGCAGGGGTAGGAAGAAATAGCAATCAGCCCCAGCATTTT
TRBD1,TRBV10-3,TRBJ1-1,16,-,CAISVGTGPLNAEAFF,TGTGCCATCAGTGTTGGGACAGGACCCCTCAACGCTGAAGCTTTCTTT
TRBD1,TRBV9,TRBJ1-2,13,-,CASSVEGQYGYTF,TGTGCCAGCAGCGTAGAGGGACAGTATGGCTACACCTTC
-,TRBV5-1,TRBJ2-7,14,-,CASSPSRTFDEQYF,TGCGCCAGCAGCCCCTCTAGGACTTTCGACGAGCAGTACTTC
-,TRBV19,TRBJ2-1,14,-,CASSIEGTPNEQFF,TGTGCCAGTAGTATCGAGGGCACCCCCAATGAGCAGTTCTTC
-,TRBV19,TRBJ2-3,13,once,CASSISRPDTQYF,TGTGCCAGTAGTATTTCCCGTCCGGATACGCAGTATTTT
TRBD1,TRBV13,TRBJ2-7,16,-,CASSFSGTGPTYEQYF,TGTGCCAGCAGCTTCTCCGGGACAGGGCCTACCTACGAGCAGTACTTC
-,TRBV5-1,TRBJ2-5,15,-,CASSFRGEYQETQYF,TGCGCCAGCAGCTTTCGTGGGGAGTACCAAGAGACCCAGTACTTC
-,TRBV27,TRBJ1-2,15,-,CASSLTGRGSYGYTF,TGTGCCAGCAGTTTAACTGGTCGGGGATCCTATGGCTACACCTTC
-,TRBV30,TRBJ2-5,12,-,CAGGPGQETQYF,TGTGCCGGAGGTCCGGGCCAAGAGACCCAGTACTTC
-,TRBV7-6,TRBJ2-1,16,-,CASSLAGGISYNEQFF,TGTGCCAGCAGCTTAGCCGGCGGGATATCCTACAATGAGCAGTTCTTC
-,TRBV7-2,TRBJ1-2,15,-,CASSLVRAALDGYTF,TGTGCCAGCAGCTTAGTTCGTGCGGCACTCGATGGCTACACCTTC
TRBD1,TRBV27,TRBJ2-7,14,once,CASSPTGGNYEQYF,TGTGCCAGCAGCCCTACAGGGGGCAACTACGAGCAGTACTTC
-,TRBV6-5,TRBJ2-1,11,-,CASSSLNEQFF,TGTGCCAGCAGCTCCTTGAATGAGCAGTTCTTC
TRBD1,TRBV7-6,TRBJ1-2,15,once,CASSLGTGGNYGYTF,TGTGCCAGCAGCTTAGGTACAGGGGGGAACTATGGCTACACCTTC
-,TRBV6-1,TRBJ2-1,14,-,CASSEAASYNEQFF,TGTGCCAGCAGTGAAGCGGCTTCCTACAATGAGCAGTTCTTC
-,TRBV5-1,TRBJ1-2,14,-,CASSPTPDSYGYTF,TGCGCCAGCAGCCCCACCCCGGACAGCTATGGCTACACCTTC
TRBD2,TRBV7-9,TRBJ2-1,16,-,CASSFGLAGDYNEQFF,TGTGCCAGCAGCTTCGGACTAGCGGGTGACTACAATGAGCAGTTCTTC
-,TRBV10-2,TRBJ1-3,17,-,CASRERADSASGNTIYF,TGCGCCAGCAGAGAGAGGGCCGACAGCGCCTCTGGAAACACCATATATTTT
TRBD1,TRBV5-1,TRBJ1-2,13,once,CASSFLTGDGYTF,TGCGCCAGCAGCTTTCTCACAGGGGATGGCTACACCTTC
-,TRBV6-5,TRBJ1-3,14,-,CASSYGRFENTIYF,TGTGCCAGCAGTTATGGCAGGTTTGAAAACACCATATATTTT
TRBD2,TRBV11-2,TRBJ2-5,18,-,CASSFRGSGSVGQETQYF,TGTGCCAGCAGCTTCCGTGGTAGCGGGAGTGTGGGCCAAGAGACCCAGTACTTC
-,TRBV5-1,TRBJ2-1,17,once,CASSYRVPGEIRNEQFF,TGCGCCAGCAGCTACCGAGTGCCAGGCGAAATCCGCAATGAGCAGTTCTTC
TRBD1,TRBV11-2,TRBJ1-1,14,-,CASSGTGVNTEAFF,TGTGCCAGCAGCGGGACAGGGGTGAACACTGAAGCTTTCTTT
-,TRBV7-2,TRBJ1-6,14,-,CASSLPGLNSPLHF,TGTGCCAGCAGCTTACCGGGACTGAATTCACCCCTCCACTTT
TRBD2,TRBV18,TRBJ2-7,16,-,CASSPPGLAGGDEQYF,TGTGCCAGCTCACCCCCTGGACTAGCGGGAGGGGACGAGCAGTACTTC
TRBD1,TRBV18,TRBJ2-5,11,once,CASSPGTDQYF,TGTGCCAGCTCACCTGGGACAGACCAGTACTTC
TRBD2,TRBV7-2,TRBJ2-7,15,-,CASSPGLAGLYEQYF,TGTGCCAGCAGCCCAGGACTAGCGGGGCTCTACGAGCAGTACTTC
TRBD1,TRBV6-1,TRBJ2-6,19,-,CASSERGDRTYSGANVLTF,TGTGCCAGCAGTGAAAGGGGGGACAGGACATACTCTGGGGCCAACGTCCTGACTTTC
-,TRBV6-4,TRBJ1-2,15,-,CASSTSPGDSYGYTF,TGTGCCAGCAGTACCAGCCCAGGGGATTCCTATGGCTACACCTTC
-,TRBV11-2,TRBJ2-2,17,-,CASSLGGVRVNTGELFF,TGTGCCAGCAGCTTAGGAGGTGTCAGGGTAAACACCGGGGAGCTGTTTTTT
-,TRBV30,TRBJ2-7,14,-,CAWGEDTVSYEQYF,TGTGCCTGGGGGGAGGACACTGTCTCCTACGAGCAGTACTTC
-,TRBV30,TRBJ2-7,14,-,CAWGAAPGAYEQYF,TGTGCCTGGGGGGCGGCCCCTGGGGCCTACGAGCAGTACTTC
-,TRBV18,TRBJ1-1,15,-,CASSPLKSENTEAFF,TGTGCCAGCTCACCACTAAAATCAGAGAACACTGAAGCTTTCTTT
TRBD1,TRBV10-3,TRBJ1-5,15,-,CAISESTGAGQPQHF,TGTGCCATCAGTGAGTCCACAGGGGCTGGTCAGCCCCAGCATTTT
TRBD2,TRBV19,TRBJ2-5,15,-,CASRVSGGAGETQYF,TGTGCCAGTAGGGTTAGCGGGGGCGCCGGGGAGACCCAGTACTTC
-,TRBV5-1,TRBJ1-1,14,-,CASSVALANTEAFF,TGCGCCAGCAGCGTTGCTCTGGCGAACACTGAAGCTTTCTTT
-,TRBV10-2,TRBJ2-1,13,-,CASSLTDYNEQFF,TGCGCCAGCAGCCTTACTGATTACAATGAGCAGTTCTTC
TRBD2,TRBV5-4,TRBJ2-2,16,-,CASSPPPGRDTGELFF,TGTGCCAGCAGCCCCCCTCCCGGGAGGGACACCGGGGAGCTGTTTTTT
TRBD1,TRBV6-1,TRBJ2-7,13,-,CASRGQGRYEQYF,TGTGCCAGCAGAGGACAGGGGCGCTACGAGCAGTACTTC
-,TRBV5-1,TRBJ1-1,14,-,CASSRPGQNTEAFF,TGCGCCAGCAGCCGCCCGGGACAGAACACTGAAGCTTTCTTT
-,TRBV27,TRBJ2-2,15,-,CASSLSGGQSGELFF,TGTGCCAGCAGTTTATCGGGGGGTCAATCCGGGGAGCTGTTTTTT
TRBD2,TRBV4-3,TRBJ2-2,18,-,CASSRTSGGAPNTGELFF,TGCGCCAGCAGCCGGACTAGCGGGGGGGCCCCGAACACCGGGGAGCTGTTTTTT
-,TRBV7-9,TRBJ2-5,14,medium-sized,CASSSGVVGETQYF,TGTGCCAGCAGTTCAGGGGTCGTCGGGGAGACCCAGTACTTC
-,TRBV9,TRBJ2-1,15,-,CASRTVGQYSNEQFF,TGTGCCAGCAGGACAGTGGGGCAGTATAGCAATGAGCAGTTCTTC
-,TRBV30,TRBJ1-2,10,-,CAWRSTGYTF,TGTGCCTGGAGATCTACCGGCTACACCTTC
TRBD1,TRBV13,TRBJ1-2,14,-,CASSQTGGSYGYTF,TGTGCCAGCAGCCAGACAGGGGGCAGCTATGGCTACACCTTC
-,TRBV7-9,TRBJ1-2,16,-,CASTTTPGDLVYGYTF,TGTGCCAGCACCACCACCCCAGGGGACCTCGTCTATGGCTACACCTTC
-,TRBV27,TRBJ2-7,14,-,CASSPIQVSYEQYF,TGTGCCAGCAGTCCAATACAGGTCTCCTACGAGCAGTACTTC
-,TRBV5-1,TRBJ1-1,14,-,CASSLAGEVTEAFF,TGCGCCAGCAGCTTGGCCGGAGAGGTCACTGAAGCTTTCTTT
TRBD1,TRBV30,TRBJ2-2,14,-,CASASTGEHRGAVF,TGTGCCTCTGCCTCGACAGGGGAACACCGGGGAGCTGTTTTT
-,TRBV25-1,TRBJ1-2,12,-,CASEPGSYGYTF,TGTGCCAGTGAACCCGGGAGCTATGGCTACACCTTC
-,TRBV6-5,TRBJ1-1,14,-,CASSPLPSAGEAFF,TGTGCCAGCAGTCCCCTCCCGTCGGCAGGTGAAGCTTTCTTT
TRBD2,TRBV5-6,TRBJ2-1,16,-,CASSFLTSGTYNEQFF,TGTGCCAGCAGCTTTTTGACTAGCGGGACCTACAATGAGCAGTTCTTC
TRBD1,TRBV6-5,TRBJ2-7,14,-,CASSPLSGGHEQYF,TGTGCCAGCAGCCCCCTTTCAGGGGGCCACGAGCAGTACTTC
-,TRBV5-6,TRBJ2-7,14,-,CASYHEEGSYEQYF,TGTGCCAGCTATCACGAGGAGGGTTCCTACGAGCAGTACTTC
-,TRBV29-1,TRBJ1-1,12,-,CSVGKADTEAFF,TGCAGCGTTGGGAAGGCGGACACTGAAGCTTTCTTT